The 3 T cell receptor beta chains listed next were all sequenced from one sample in a study of blood T cell repertoires in COVID-19. Clones were sequenced by immunoSEQ multiplex PCR, and TCRdb holds only the in-frame ones, with some missing. The sample contains 95,000 to 150,000 clones, 75% to 80% of which appear only once. The sample was peripheral blood. The receptors shown here come from a human donor in a cohort sampled during active COVID-19.

V gene TRBV5-1 combines with J gene TRBJ2-7; D unclear. Trimming took 0 bases from V and 4 from J, leaving 11 bases between them. The CDR3 extends over 14 amino acids. Germline CDR1 reads SGHRS; CDR2 reads YFSETQ. Written as DNA, the CDR3 is TGCGCCAGCAGCTTGGCCGGTACAGAATACGAGCAGTACTTC. Translating it yields CASSLAGTEYEQYF.

Only one count was recorded for this clone. The chain combines TRBV2 with TRBJ1-5; no definite D call. The CDR3 is 12 amino acids. Germline V gene sequence: CDR1 SNHLY, CDR2 FYNNEI. With 6 bases removed from V and 7 bases from J, the gap between germline ends came to 10 bases. Written as DNA, the CDR3 is TGTGCCAGCAGGGGCACAAGCCAGCCCCAGCATTTT. It translates to CASRGTSQPQHF. Supplemented by reference TRBV2 and TRBJ1-5, the full variable domain reads EPEVTQTPSHQVTQMGQEVILRCVPISNHLYFYWYRQILGQKVEFLVSFYNNEISEKSEIFDDQFSVERPDGSNFTLKIRSTKLEDSAMYFCASRGTSQPQHFGDGTRLSIL.

The chain carries TRBV6-1 and TRBJ1-2; the D gene is possibly TRBD1 (5 bases). Trimming shortened V by 3 bases and J by 8 bases, and 22 bases separated the two germline ends. This CDR3 region has 16 residues. Germline V gene lookup returns CDR1 MNHNS and CDR2 SASEGT. The CDR3 loop is CASSEGLQQAAWGYTF. As DNA, the CDR3 is TGTGCCAGCAGTGAGGGACTACAACAGGCTGCCTGGGGCTACACCTTC.